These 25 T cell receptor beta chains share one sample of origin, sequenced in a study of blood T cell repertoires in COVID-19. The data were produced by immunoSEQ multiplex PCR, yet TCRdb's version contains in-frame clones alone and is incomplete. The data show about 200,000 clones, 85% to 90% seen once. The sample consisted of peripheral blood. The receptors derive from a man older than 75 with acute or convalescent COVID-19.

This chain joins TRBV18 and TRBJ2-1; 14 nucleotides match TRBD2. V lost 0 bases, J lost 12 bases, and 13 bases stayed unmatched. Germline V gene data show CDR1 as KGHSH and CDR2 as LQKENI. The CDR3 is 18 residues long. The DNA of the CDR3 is TGTGCCAGCTCACCACCGGGACAGTACACCGGGACTAGCGGGAGGCAGTTCTTC. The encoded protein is CASSPPGQYTGTSGRQFF. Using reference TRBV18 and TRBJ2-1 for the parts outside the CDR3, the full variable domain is NAGVMQNPRHLVRRRGQEARLRCSPMKGHSHVYWYRQLPEEGLKFMVYLQKENIIDESGMPKERFSAEFPKEGPSILRIQQVVRGDSAAYFCASSPPGQYTGTSGRQFFGPGTRLTVL.

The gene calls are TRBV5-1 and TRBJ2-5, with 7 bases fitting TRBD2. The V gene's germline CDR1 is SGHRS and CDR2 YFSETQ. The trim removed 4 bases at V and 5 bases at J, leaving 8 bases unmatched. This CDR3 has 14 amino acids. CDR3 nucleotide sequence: TGCGCCAGCAGCCCTAGCGGCCGGGGGGAGACCCAGTACTTC. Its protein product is CASSPSGRGETQYF.

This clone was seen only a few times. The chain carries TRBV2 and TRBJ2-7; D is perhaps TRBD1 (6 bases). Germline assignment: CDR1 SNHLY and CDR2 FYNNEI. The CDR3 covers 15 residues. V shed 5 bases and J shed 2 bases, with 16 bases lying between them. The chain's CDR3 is CASSPRQANTYEQYF. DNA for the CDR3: TGTGCCAGCAGTCCAAGACAGGCCAATACCTACGAGCAGTACTTC. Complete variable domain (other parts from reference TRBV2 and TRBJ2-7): EPEVTQTPSHQVTQMGQEVILRCVPISNHLYFYWYRQILGQKVEFLVSFYNNEISEKSEIFDDQFSVERPDGSNFTLKIRSTKLEDSAMYFCASSPRQANTYEQYFGPGTRLTVT.

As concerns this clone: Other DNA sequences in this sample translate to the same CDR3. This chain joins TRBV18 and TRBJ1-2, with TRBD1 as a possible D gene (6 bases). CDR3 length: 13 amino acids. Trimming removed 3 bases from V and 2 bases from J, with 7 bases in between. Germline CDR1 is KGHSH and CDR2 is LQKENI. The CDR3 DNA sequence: TGTGCCAGCTCACCGGGACAAAACTATGGCTACACCTTC. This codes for CASSPGQNYGYTF.

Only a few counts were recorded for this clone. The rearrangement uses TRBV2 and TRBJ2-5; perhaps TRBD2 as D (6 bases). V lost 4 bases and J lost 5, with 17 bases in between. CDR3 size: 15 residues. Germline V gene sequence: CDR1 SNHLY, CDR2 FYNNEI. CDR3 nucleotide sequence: TGTGCCAGCAGTGGCCTCGGGGGACTGGGGGAGACCCAGTACTTC. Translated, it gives CASSGLGGLGETQYF.

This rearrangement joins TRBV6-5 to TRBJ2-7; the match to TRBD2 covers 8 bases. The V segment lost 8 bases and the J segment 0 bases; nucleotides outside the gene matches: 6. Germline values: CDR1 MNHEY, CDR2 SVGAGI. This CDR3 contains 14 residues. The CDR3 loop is CASRVAGSSYEQYV. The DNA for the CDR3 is TGTGCCAGCCGGGTAGCGGGGAGCTCCTACGAGCAGTACGTC.

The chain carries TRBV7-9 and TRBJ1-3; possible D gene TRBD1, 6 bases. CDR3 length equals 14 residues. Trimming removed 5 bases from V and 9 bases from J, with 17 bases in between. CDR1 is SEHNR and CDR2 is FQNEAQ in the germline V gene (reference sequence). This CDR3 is CASSGQTERSTIYF. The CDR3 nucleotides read TGTGCCAGCAGCGGACAGACAGAAAGGAGCACCATATATTTT. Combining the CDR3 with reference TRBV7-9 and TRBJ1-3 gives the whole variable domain DTGVSQNPRHKITKRGQNVTFRCDPISEHNRLYWYRQTLGQGPEFLTYFQNEAQLEKSRLLSDRFSAERPKGSFSTLEIQRTEQGDSAMYLCASSGQTERSTIYFGEGSWLTVV.

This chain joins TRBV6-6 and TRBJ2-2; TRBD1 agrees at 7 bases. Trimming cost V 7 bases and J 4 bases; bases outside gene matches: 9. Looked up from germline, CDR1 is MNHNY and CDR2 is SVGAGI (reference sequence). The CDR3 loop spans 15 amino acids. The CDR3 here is CASTLTGAGTGELFF. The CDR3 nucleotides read TGTGCCAGCACCCTTACAGGGGCGGGCACCGGGGAGCTGTTTTTT.

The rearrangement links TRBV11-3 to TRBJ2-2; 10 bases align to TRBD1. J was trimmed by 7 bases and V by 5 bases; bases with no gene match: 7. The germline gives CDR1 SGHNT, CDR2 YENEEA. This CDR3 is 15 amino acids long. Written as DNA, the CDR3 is TGTGCCAGCAGCGTTGACAGGGGGCAGAGCGGGGAGCTGTTTTTT. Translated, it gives CASSVDRGQSGELFF. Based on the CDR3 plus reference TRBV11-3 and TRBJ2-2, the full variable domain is EAGVVQSPRYKIIEKKQPVAFWCNPISGHNTLYWYLQNLGQGPELLIRYENEEAVDDSQLPKDRFSAERLKGVDSTLKIQPAELGDSAVYLCASSVDRGQSGELFFGEGSRLTVL.

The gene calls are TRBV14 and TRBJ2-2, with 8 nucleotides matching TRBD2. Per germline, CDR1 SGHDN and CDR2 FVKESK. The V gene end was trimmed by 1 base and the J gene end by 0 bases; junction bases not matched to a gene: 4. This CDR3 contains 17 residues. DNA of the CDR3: TGTGCCAGCAGCCAAGCTTGGACTAGCTCGAACACCGGGGAGCTGTTTTTT. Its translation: CASSQAWTSSNTGELFF.

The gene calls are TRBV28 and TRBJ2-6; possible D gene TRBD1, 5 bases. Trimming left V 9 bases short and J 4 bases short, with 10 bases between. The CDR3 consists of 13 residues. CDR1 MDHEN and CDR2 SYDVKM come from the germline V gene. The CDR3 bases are TGTGCCAGTACAGGACCCGGGGCCAACGTCCTGACTTTC. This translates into CASTGPGANVLTF.

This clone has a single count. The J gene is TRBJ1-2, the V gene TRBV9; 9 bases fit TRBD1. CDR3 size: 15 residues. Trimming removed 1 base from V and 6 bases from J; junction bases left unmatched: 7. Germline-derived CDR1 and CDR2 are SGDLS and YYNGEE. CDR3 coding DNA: TGTGCCAGCAGCGTAAGGAGACAGGGGGAGGATGGCTACACCTTC. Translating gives CASSVRRQGEDGYTF.

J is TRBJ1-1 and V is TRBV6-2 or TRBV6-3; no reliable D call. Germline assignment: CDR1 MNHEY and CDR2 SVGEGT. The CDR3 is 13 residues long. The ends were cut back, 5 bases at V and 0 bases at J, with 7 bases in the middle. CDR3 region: CASSTLLNTEAFF. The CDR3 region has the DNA TGTGCCAGCAGTACCCTATTGAACACTGAAGCTTTCTTT.

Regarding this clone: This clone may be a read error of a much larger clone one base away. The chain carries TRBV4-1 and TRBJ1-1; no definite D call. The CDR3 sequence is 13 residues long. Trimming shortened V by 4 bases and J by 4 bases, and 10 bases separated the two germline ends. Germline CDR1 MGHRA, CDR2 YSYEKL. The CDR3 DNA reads TGCGCCAGCAGCCCGAGGGAGGTCACTGAAGCTTTCTTT. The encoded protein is CASSPREVTEAFF.

Here the CDR3 DNA reads TGCAGTGCTAGTGTTTACCGGGAGAGCACAGATACGCAGTATTTT. It encodes CSASVYRESTDTQYF. This chain uses TRBV20-1 with TRBJ2-3, with D possibly being TRBD2 (6 bases). The CDR3 runs 15 residues. Germline V gene data show CDR1 as DFQATT and CDR2 as SNEGSKA (reference sequence). Between the trimmed V and J ends, which lost 3 bases and 0 bases, there was a span of 13 bases.

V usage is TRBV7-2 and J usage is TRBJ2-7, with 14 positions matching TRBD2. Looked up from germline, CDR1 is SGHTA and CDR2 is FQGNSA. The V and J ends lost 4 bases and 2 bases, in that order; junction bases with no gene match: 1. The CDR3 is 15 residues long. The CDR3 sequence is CASSSGLAGAYEQYF. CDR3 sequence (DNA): TGTGCCAGCAGCTCGGGACTAGCGGGAGCCTACGAGCAGTACTTC.

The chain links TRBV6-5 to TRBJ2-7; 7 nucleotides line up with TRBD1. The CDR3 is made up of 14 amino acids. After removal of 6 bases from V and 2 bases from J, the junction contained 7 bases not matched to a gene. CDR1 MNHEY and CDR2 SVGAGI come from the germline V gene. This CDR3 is CASRPSGTAYEQYF. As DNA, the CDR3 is TGTGCCAGCAGACCCTCCGGGACAGCCTACGAGCAGTACTTC.

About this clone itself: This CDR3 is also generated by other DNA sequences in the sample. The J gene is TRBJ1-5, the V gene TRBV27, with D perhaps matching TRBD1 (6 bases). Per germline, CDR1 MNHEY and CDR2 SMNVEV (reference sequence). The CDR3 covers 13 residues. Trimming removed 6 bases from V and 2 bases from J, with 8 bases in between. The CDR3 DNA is TGTGCCAGCAGAAGGACAGGCAATCAGCCCCAGCATTTT. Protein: CASRRTGNQPQHF.

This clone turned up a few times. CDR3 sequence reads: CASSYKGRGSTEAFF. CDR3 nucleotides: TGTGCCAGCAGTTATAAGGGCAGGGGTTCCACTGAAGCTTTCTTT. The gene calls are TRBV6-5 and TRBJ1-1, with D perhaps matching TRBD1 (6 bases). CDR1 and CDR2 from the germline V gene are MNHEY and SVGAGI. V dropped 3 bases and J dropped 4 bases, with 15 bases sitting between them. The CDR3 is 15 residues long.

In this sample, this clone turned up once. CDR3 bases: TGTGCCAGCAGCGCCGGGGGGGTTTGGGACAATGAGCAGTTCTTC. It translates to CASSAGGVWDNEQFF. The rearrangement joins TRBV3-1 (or the pseudogene TRBV3-2) to TRBJ2-1; 8 bases are a match to TRBD2. Germline V gene sequence: CDR1 LGHDT, CDR2 YNNKEL (reference sequence). The V segment lost 5 bases and the J segment 5 bases; nucleotides outside the gene matches: 8. The CDR3 length is 15 residues.

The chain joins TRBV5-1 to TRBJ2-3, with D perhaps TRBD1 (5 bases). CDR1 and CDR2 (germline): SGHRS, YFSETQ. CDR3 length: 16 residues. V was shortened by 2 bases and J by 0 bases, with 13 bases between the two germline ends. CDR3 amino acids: CASSFAWQGSTDTQYF. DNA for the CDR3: TGCGCCAGCAGCTTCGCGTGGCAGGGTAGCACAGATACGCAGTATTTT.

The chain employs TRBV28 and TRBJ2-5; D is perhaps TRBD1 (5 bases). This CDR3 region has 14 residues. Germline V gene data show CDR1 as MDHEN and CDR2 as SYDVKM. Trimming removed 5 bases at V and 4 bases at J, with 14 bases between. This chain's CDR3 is CASSSPPGRETQYF. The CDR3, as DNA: TGTGCCAGCAGTAGCCCACCAGGGCGAGAGACCCAGTACTTC. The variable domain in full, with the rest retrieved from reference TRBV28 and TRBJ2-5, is DVKVTQSSRYLVKRTGEKVFLECVQDMDHENMFWYRQDPGLGLRLIYFSYDVKMKEKGDIPEGYSVSREKKERFSLILESASTNQTSMYLCASSSPPGRETQYFGPGTRLLVL.

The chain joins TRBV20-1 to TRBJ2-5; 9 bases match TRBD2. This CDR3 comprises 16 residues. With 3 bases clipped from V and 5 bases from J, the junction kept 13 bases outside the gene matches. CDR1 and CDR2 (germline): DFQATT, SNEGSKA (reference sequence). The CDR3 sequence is CSASGASGVPGETQYF. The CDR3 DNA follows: TGCAGTGCTAGTGGGGCTAGCGGGGTTCCCGGGGAGACCCAGTACTTC.

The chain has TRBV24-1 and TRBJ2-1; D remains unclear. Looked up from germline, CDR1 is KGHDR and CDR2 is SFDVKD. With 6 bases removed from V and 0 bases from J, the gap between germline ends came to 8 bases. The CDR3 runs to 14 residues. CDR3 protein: CATSKAASYNEQFF. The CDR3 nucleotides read TGTGCCACCAGTAAGGCGGCCTCCTACAATGAGCAGTTCTTC.

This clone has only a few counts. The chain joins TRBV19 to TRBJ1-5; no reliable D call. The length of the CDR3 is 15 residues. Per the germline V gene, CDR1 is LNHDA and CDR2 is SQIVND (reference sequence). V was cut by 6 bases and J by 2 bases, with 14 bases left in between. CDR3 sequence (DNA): TGTGCCAGTAGGAGAAGGGAGGTTCGCAATCAGCCCCAGCATTTT. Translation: CASRRREVRNQPQHF.